This T cell receptor beta chain was profiled in a study of T-cell memory formation after mild COVID-19. General observations from the study: Contracting CD4+ clones were located mainly in CM and EM, and CD8+ clones in EMRA. A balance of CD4 and CD8 characterized clones contracting day 15 to 85, whereas later expanders leaned CD4+. There were some responding clones in pre-infection memory, which suggested that cross-reactive memory had joined.

With regard to this clonotype: The antigen remains unidentified.

After 5'RACE with constant-segment primers, TCR alpha and TCR beta cDNA libraries carrying sample barcodes and UMIs were obtained. From the 5' RACE reads, TCRdb called clonotypes with MiXCR, one entry per CDR3 protein. Altogether 350,000 to 450,000 distinct CDR3 sequences are present, roughly 14% being singletons, with the ten largest covering around 21%. The clonotype originates from a young man who had mild COVID-19 (a few samples of this study predate the infection). Cell type and time point are not known. Material: PBMCs or a T cell subset sorted from them (not recorded which).

CDR3 sequence reads: CSARDGDQPQHF. CDR3 nucleotide sequence: TGCAGTGCTAGAGACGGGGATCAGCCCCAGCATTTT. The rearrangement uses TRBV20-1 and TRBJ1-5; no reliable D call. Trimming left V 0 bases short and J 5 bases short, with 5 bases between. Germline assignment: CDR1 DFQATT and CDR2 SNEGSKA (reference sequence). This CDR3 spans 12 amino acids.